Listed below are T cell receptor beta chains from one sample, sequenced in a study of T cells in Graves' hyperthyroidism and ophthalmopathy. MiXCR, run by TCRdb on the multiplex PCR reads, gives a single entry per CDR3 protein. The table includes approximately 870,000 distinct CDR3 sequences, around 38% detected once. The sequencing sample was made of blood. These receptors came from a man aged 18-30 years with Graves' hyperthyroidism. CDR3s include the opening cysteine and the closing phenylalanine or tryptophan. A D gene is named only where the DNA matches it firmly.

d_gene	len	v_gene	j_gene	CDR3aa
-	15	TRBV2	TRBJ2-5	CASSEPSRTKETQYF
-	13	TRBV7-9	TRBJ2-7	CASSPLGQFEQYF
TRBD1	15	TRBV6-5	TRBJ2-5	CASSYTGGSSETQYF
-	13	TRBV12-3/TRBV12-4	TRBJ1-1	CASSSQAVRRAFF
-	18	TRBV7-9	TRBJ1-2	CASSLTSYSQPLNYGYTF
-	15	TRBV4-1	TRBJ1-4	CASSQDNGLGEKLFF
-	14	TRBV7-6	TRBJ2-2	CASSFPSNTGELFF
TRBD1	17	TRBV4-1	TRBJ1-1	CASSQEMAGGPDTEAFF
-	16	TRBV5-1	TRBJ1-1	CASSLGTDIMNTEAFF
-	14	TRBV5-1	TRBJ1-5	CASSLDQGSQPQHF
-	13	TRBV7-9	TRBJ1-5	CASSLGASRPQHF
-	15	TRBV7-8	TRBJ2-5	CASSSPPGPRETQYF
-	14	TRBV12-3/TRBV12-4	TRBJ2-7	CASSKGGSLDEQYF
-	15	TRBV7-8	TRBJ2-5	CASSPNPSNQETQYF
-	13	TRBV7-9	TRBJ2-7	CASSFGGNHEQYF
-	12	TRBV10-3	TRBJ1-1	CAISDRNTEAFF
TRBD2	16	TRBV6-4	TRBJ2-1	CASSDRGSGGTNEQFF
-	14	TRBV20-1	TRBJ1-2	CSASPTTGNYGYTF
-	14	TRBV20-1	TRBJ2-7	CSARGRTASYEQYF
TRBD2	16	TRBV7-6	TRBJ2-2	CASSFRGGRGTGELFF
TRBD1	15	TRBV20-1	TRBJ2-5	CSATGQGTRQETQYF
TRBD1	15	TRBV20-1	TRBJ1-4	CSAYTQGQGNEKLFF
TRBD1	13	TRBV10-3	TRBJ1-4	CAISGQENEKLFF
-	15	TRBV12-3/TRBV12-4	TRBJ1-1	CASSPPGTVHTEAFF
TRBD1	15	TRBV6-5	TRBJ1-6	CASSYGQGAWSPLHF
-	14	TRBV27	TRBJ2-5	CASRPQGPQETQYF
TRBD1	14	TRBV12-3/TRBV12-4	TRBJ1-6	CASRGGQLDSPLHF
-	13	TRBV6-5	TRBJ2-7	CASSLSGLSEQYF
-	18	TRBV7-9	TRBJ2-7	CASSFTSIRGAETYEQYF